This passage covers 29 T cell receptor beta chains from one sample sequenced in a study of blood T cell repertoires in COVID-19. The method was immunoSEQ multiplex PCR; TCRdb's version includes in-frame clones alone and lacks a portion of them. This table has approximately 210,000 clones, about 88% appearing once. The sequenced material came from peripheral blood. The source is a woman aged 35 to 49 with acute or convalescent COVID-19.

As DNA, the CDR3 is TGCGCCAGCAGCCCTCAACAGGGGGGCCGAGAGACCCAGTACTTC. Translation: CASSPQQGGRETQYF. The V call is TRBV4-1, the J call TRBJ2-5, with 8 bases aligning to TRBD1. There are 15 residues in the CDR3. Losses at the gene ends were 4 bases for V and 4 bases for J; bases not matched to a gene: 8. In germline, CDR1 is MGHRA, CDR2 YSYEKL.

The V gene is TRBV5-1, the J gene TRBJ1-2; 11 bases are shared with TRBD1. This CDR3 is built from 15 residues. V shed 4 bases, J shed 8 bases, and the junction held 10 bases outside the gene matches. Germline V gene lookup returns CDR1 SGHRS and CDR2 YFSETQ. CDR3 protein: CASSLSRDRGGGYTF. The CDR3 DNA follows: TGCGCCAGCAGCCTCAGCCGGGACAGGGGGGGCGGCTACACCTTC.

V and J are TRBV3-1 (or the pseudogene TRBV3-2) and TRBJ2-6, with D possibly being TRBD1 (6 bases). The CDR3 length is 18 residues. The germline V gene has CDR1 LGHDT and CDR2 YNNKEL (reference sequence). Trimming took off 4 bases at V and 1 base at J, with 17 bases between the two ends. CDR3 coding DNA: TGTGCCAGCAGCCCCGATGTAGTAACAGGGTCTGGGGCCAACGTCCTGACTTTC. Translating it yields CASSPDVVTGSGANVLTF.

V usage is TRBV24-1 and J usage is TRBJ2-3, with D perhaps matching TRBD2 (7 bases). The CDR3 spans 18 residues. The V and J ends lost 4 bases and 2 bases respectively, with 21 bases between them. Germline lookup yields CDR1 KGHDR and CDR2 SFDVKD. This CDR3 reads CATSDLRGGFGATDTQYF. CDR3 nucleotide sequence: TGTGCCACCAGTGACCTAAGGGGGGGCTTCGGTGCCACAGATACGCAGTATTTT.

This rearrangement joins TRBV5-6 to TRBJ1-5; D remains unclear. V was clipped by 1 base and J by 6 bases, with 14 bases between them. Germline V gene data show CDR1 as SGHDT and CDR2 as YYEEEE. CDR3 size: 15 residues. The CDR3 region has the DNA TGTGCCAGCAGCTTGATCTCAGGAGGCGGTCAGCCCCAGCATTTT. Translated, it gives CASSLISGGGQPQHF.

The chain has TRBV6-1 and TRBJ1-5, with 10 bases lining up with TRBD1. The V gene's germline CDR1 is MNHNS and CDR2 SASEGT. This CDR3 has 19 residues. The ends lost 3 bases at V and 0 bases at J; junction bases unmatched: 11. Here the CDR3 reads CASSEFDRGRWYSNQPQHF. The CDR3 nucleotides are TGTGCCAGCAGTGAGTTTGACAGGGGGCGATGGTATAGCAATCAGCCCCAGCATTTT.

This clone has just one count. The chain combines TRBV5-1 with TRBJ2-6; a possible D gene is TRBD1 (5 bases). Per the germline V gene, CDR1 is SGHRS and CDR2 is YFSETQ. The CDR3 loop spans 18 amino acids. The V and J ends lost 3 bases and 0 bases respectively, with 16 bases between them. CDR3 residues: CASSSRDFRGSGANVLTF. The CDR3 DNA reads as TGCGCCAGCAGCTCCAGGGATTTTAGGGGCTCTGGGGCCAACGTCCTGACTTTC.

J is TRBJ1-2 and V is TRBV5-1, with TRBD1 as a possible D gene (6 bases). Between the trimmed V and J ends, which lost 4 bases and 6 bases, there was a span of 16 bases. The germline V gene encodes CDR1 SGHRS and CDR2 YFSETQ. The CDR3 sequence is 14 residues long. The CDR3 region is CASSRFGQLDGYTF. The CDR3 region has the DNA TGCGCCAGCAGCCGCTTTGGACAGCTGGATGGCTACACCTTC.

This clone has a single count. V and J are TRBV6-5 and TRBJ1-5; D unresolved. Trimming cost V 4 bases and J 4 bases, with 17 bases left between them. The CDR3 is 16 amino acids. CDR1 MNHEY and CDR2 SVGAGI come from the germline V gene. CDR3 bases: TGTGCCAGCAGTTTTCCCGGGATACAAAATAATCAGCCCCAGCATTTT. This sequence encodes CASSFPGIQNNQPQHF.

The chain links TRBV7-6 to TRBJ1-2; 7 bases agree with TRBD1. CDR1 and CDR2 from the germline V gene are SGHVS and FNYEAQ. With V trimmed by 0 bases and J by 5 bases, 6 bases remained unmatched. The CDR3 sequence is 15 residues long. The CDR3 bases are TGTGCCAGCAGCTTAGCTCCCGGGACAGTGTATGGCTACACCTTC. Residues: CASSLAPGTVYGYTF.

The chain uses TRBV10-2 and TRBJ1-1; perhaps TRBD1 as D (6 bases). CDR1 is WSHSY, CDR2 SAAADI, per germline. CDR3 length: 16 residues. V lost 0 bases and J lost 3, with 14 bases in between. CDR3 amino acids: CASSESTWGLDTEAFF. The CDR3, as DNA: TGCGCCAGCAGTGAGTCGACGTGGGGGCTTGACACTGAAGCTTTCTTT.

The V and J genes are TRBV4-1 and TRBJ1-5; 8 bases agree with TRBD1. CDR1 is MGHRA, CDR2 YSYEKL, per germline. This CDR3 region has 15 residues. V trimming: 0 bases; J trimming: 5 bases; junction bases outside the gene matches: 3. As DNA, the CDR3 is TGCGCCAGCAGCCAAGAAAGGACAGGGTATCAGCCCCAGCATTTT. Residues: CASSQERTGYQPQHF.

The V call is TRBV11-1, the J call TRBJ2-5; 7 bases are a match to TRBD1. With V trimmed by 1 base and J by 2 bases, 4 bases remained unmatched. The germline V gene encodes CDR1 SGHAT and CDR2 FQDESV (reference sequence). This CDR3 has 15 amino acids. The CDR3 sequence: CASSLGGQTQETQYF. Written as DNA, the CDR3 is TGTGCCAGCAGCTTAGGGGGACAGACACAAGAGACCCAGTACTTC.

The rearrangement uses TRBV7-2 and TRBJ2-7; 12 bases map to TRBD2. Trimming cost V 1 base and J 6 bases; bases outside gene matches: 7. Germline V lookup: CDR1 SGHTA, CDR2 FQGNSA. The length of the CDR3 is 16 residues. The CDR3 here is CASSLVGELAGGEQYV. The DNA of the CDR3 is TGTGCCAGCAGCTTAGTTGGCGAACTAGCGGGGGGCGAGCAGTACGTC.

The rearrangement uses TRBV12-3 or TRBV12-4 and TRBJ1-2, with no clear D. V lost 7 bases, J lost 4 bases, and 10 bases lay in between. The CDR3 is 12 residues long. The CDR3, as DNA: TGTGCCAGCACCTCATCGGGCTATGGCTACACCTTC. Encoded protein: CASTSSGYGYTF.

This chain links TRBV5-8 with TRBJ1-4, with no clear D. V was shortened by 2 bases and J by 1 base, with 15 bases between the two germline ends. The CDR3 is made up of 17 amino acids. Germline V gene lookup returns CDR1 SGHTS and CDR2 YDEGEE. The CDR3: CASSFPRGEVTNEKLFF. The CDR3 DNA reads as TGTGCCAGCAGCTTCCCGAGAGGAGAAGTAACTAATGAAAAACTGTTTTTT.

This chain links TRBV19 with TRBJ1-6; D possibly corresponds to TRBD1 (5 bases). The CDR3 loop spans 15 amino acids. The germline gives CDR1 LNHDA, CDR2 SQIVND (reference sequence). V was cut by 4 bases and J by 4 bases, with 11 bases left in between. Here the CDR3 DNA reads TGTGCCAGTAGTAACGTAGGACAATATAATTCACCCCTCCACTTT. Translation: CASSNVGQYNSPLHF.

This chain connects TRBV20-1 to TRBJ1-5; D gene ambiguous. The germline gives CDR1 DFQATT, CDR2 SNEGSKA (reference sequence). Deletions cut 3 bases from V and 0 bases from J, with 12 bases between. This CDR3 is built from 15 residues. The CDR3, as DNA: TGCAGTGCTAGTCGAGGGCCTTATAGCAATCAGCCCCAGCATTTT. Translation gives CSASRGPYSNQPQHF.

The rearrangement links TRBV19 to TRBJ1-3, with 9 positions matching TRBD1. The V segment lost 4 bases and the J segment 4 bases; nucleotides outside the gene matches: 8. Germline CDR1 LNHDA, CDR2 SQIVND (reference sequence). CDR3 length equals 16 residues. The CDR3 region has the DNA TGTGCCAGTAGTACTCGGACAGGGGAGGGAGGAAACACCATATATTTT. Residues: CASSTRTGEGGNTIYF.

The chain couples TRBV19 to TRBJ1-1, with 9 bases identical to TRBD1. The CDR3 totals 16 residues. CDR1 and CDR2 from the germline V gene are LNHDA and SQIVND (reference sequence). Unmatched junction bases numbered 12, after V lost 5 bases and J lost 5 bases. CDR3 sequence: CASSSGTGNFRTEAFF. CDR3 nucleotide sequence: TGTGCCAGTAGTTCCGGGACAGGGAATTTTCGGACTGAAGCTTTCTTT.

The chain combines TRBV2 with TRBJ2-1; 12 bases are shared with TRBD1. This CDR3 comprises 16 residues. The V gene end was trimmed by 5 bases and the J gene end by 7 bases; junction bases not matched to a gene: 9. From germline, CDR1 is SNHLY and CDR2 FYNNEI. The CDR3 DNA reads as TGTGCCAGCAGTAAAGGGGACAGGGGGCGCACGAATGAGCAGTTCTTC. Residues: CASSKGDRGRTNEQFF.

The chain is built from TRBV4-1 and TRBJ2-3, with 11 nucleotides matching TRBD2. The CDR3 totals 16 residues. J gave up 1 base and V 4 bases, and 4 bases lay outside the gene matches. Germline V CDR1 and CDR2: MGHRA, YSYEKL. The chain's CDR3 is CASSLTSGAGTDTQYF. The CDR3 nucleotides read TGCGCCAGCAGCCTGACTAGCGGGGCCGGCACAGATACGCAGTATTTT.

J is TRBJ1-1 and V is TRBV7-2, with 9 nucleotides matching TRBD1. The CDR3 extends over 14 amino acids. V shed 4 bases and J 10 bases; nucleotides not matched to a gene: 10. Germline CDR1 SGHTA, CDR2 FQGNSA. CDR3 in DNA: TGTGCCAGCAGCTCCCCGGGACAGGGCTTGAGAGCTTTCTTT. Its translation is CASSSPGQGLRAFF.

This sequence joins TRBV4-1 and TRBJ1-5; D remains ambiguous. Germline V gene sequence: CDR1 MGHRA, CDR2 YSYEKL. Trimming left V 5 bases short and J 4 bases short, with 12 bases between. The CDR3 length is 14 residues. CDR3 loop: CASSITDWNQPQHF. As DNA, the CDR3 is TGCGCCAGCAGCATTACGGACTGGAATCAGCCCCAGCATTTT.

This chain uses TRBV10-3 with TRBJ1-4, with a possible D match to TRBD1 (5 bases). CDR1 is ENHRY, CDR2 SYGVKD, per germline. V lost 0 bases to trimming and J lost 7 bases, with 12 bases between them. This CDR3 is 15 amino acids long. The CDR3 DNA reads TGTGCCATCAGTGAGTCGTACGGGGGGGGTGAAAAACTGTTTTTT. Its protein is CAISESYGGGEKLFF.

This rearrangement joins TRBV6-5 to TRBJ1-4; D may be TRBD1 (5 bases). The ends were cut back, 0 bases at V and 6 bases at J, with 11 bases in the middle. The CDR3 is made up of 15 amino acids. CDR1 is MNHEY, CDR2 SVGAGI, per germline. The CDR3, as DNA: TGTGCCAGCAGTTACTCGGGGACTGCAGATGAAAAACTGTTTTTT. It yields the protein CASSYSGTADEKLFF.

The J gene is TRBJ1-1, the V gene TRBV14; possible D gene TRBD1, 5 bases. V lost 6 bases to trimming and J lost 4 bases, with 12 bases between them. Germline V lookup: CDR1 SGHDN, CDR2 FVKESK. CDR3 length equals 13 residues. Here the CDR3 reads CASSPGLTTEAFF. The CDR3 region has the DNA TGTGCCAGCAGTCCAGGGCTTACCACTGAAGCTTTCTTT.

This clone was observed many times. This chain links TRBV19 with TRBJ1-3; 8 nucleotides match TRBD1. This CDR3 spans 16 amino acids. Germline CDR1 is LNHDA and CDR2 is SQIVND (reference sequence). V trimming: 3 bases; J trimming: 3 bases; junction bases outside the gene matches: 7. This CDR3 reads CASSINRGIFGNTIYF. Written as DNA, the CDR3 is TGTGCCAGTAGTATTAACAGGGGGATTTTTGGAAACACCATATATTTT.

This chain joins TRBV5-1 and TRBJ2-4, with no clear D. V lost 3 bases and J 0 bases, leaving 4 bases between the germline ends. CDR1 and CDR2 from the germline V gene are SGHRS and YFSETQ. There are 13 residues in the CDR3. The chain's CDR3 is CASSSGAKNIQYF. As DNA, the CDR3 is TGCGCCAGCAGCTCGGGAGCCAAAAACATTCAGTACTTC.